The rows below give T cell receptor beta chains drawn from one sample of a study of Ad26.COV2.S vaccination and SARS-CoV-2 variants. Data came from immunoSEQ multiplex PCR; TCRdb stores just in-frame clones and leaves some out. The data contain about 380,000 clones, roughly 80% of them singletons. The sequences come from peripheral blood, collected in a trial of Ad26.COV2.S vaccine versus placebo. The receptor set was obtained from a person between 18 and 59 years old who received the Ad26.COV2.S COVID-19 vaccine or a placebo. CDR3s leave out the opening cysteine and the closing phenylalanine or tryptophan. Fields, in order: J gene, V gene, CDR3 protein.

J gene: TRBJ2-4
V gene: TRBV7-3
CDR3 protein: ASSLSAGDIQY

J gene: TRBJ1-3
V gene: TRBV6-5
CDR3 protein: ASKDTRILANTIY

J gene: TRBJ2-7
V gene: TRBV18
CDR3 protein: ASSPQTGGDEQY

J gene: TRBJ2-3
V gene: TRBV3-1/TRBV3-2
CDR3 protein: ASSQRKQSTDTQY

J gene: TRBJ2-7
V gene: TRBV5-4
CDR3 protein: AFRGGSGEQY

J gene: TRBJ1-1
V gene: TRBV5-1
CDR3 protein: ASSTGMNTEAF

J gene: TRBJ1-3
V gene: TRBV7-2
CDR3 protein: ASSAQIGGNTIY

J gene: TRBJ1-2
V gene: TRBV12-3/TRBV12-4
CDR3 protein: ASSSTDWGYT

J gene: TRBJ2-1
V gene: TRBV15
CDR3 protein: ATSSYNEQF

J gene: TRBJ1-4
V gene: TRBV3-1/TRBV3-2
CDR3 protein: ASSLLGANEKLF

J gene: TRBJ1-1
V gene: TRBV6-5
CDR3 protein: ASSYQGVRNTEAF

J gene: TRBJ2-2
V gene: TRBV19
CDR3 protein: ASTSGGGAGELF

J gene: TRBJ2-2
V gene: TRBV4-3
CDR3 protein: ASSHVLQGPSGTPGELF

J gene: TRBJ1-2
V gene: TRBV29-1
CDR3 protein: SRTGKETKKNCNYGYT

J gene: TRBJ2-3
V gene: TRBV7-5
CDR3 protein: ARSPSLNTQY

J gene: TRBJ1-5
V gene: TRBV24-1
CDR3 protein: ATSPGRHNQPQH

J gene: TRBJ2-7
V gene: TRBV5-4
CDR3 protein: ASSSDRPYEQY

J gene: TRBJ2-7
V gene: TRBV19
CDR3 protein: ASSMRTGSYEQY

J gene: TRBJ2-2
V gene: TRBV12-5
CDR3 protein: ARTTGELF

J gene: TRBJ1-5
V gene: TRBV24-1
CDR3 protein: ATSDLTGGVRH

J gene: TRBJ2-7
V gene: TRBV12-5
CDR3 protein: ASGFFGGRFIREQY

J gene: TRBJ2-6
V gene: TRBV4-2
CDR3 protein: ASSQETGTGANVLT

J gene: TRBJ1-1
V gene: TRBV7-3
CDR3 protein: ASSYFGNTEAF

J gene: TRBJ1-1
V gene: TRBV3-1/TRBV3-2
CDR3 protein: ASSQDGSGRGEAF

J gene: TRBJ2-7
V gene: TRBV28
CDR3 protein: ASSPMLASYEQY

J gene: TRBJ2-7
V gene: TRBV5-6
CDR3 protein: ASTSTGKYEQY

J gene: TRBJ1-2
V gene: TRBV18
CDR3 protein: ASSPRLDGYT

J gene: TRBJ2-5
V gene: TRBV19
CDR3 protein: ASSWGRGQETQY

J gene: TRBJ1-1
V gene: TRBV7-9
CDR3 protein: ASGNWGTEAF

J gene: TRBJ1-2
V gene: TRBV7-2
CDR3 protein: ASSSRPSAGGYT

J gene: TRBJ2-1
V gene: TRBV27
CDR3 protein: ASSFPAGKDNEQF